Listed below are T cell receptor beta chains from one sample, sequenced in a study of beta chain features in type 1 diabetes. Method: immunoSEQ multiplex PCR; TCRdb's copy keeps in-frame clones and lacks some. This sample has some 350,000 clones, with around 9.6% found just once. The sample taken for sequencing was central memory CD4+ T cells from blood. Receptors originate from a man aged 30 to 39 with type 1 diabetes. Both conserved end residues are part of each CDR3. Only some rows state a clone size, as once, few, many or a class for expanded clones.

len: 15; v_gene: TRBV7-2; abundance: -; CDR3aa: CASSLDRAGAYEQYF
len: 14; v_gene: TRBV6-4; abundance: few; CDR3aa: CASSSGVGGTEAFF
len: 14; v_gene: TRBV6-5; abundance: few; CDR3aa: CASKGTAGANVLTF
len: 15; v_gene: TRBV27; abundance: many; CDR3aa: CASSRGAGGRNEQFF
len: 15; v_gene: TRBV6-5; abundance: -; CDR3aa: CASSLSGLNRNEQFF
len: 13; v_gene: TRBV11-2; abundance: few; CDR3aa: CASSLDRGHEQYF
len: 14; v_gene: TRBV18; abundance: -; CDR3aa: CATSPGENTGELFF
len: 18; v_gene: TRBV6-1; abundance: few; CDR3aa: CASSENWGWTGGYYEQYF
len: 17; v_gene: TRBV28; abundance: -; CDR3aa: CASSSPGGGDSGNTIYF
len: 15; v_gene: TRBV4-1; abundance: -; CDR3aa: CASSQSWGASYEQYF
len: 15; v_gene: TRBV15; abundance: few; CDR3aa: CATSREAQGNTEAFF
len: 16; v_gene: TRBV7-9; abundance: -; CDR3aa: CASSDDRGRVNEKLFF
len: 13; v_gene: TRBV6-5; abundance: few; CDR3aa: CATIAGSTDTQYF
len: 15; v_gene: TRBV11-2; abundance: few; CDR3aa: CASSFSSGRTDTQYF
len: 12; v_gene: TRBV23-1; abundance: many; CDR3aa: CASTTGNHEQFF
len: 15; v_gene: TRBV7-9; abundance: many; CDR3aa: CASSLVGSPGEGYTF
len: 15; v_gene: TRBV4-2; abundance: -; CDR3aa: CASSLGQYSGNTIYF
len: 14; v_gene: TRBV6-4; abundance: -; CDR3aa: CASSYLGQGVGYTF
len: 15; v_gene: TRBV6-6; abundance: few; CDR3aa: CAIGRGADGANVLTF
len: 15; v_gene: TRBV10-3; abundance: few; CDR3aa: CAISGTRPNTGELFF
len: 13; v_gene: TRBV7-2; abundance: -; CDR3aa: CASSWDRKETQYF
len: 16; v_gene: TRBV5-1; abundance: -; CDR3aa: CASSPQGQVVDEKLFF
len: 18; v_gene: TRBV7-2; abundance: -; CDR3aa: CASSLGWASGRSTYEQYF
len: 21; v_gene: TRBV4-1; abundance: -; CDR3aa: CASSSLYGLAAVGASTDTQYF
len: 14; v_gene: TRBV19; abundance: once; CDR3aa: CASNRRGGAGELFF
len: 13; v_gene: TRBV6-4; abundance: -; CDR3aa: CASSEQLNQPQHF
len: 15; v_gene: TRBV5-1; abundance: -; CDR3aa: CASSLAQGAGETQYF
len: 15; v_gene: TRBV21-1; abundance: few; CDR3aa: CASSKSPTYRDTQYF
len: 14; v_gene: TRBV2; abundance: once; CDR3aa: CASTSPRGDNEQFF
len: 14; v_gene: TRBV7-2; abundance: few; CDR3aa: CASSRQGGSHEQYF
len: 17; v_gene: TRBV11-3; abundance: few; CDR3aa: CASSLGTTGAGADTQYF
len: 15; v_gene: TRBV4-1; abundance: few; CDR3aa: CASSQGSGRADTQYF
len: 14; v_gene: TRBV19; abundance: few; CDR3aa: CASSMASGTYEQYF
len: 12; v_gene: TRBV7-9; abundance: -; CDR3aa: CASSQSNYGYTF
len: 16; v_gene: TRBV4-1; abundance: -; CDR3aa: CASSPPPGQGSSPLHF
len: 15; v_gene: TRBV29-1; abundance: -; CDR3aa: CSVEEQSAANEKLFF
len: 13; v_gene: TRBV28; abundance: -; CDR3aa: CAGTSGRHNEQFF
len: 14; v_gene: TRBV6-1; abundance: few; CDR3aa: CASSEAGPVQPQHF
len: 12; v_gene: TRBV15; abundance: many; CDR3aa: CATSRDLTEAFF
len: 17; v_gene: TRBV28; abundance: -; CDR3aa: CASSLWGGSATNEKLFF
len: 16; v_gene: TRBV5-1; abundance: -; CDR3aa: CASTPTSVRTPGEQYF
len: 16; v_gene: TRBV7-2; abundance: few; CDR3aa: CASSLSLSSGPYEQYF
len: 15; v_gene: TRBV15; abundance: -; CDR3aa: CATSRDRWGNTEAFF
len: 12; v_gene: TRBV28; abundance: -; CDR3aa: CATEGQQETQYF
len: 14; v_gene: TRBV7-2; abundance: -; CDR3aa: CASSLPGTNTEAFF
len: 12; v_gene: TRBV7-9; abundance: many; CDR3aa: CASSLRWDTQYF
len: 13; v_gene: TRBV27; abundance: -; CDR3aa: CASSLLPAHEQYF